The 3 T cell receptor beta chains below were found in one sample sequenced in a study of blood T cell repertoires in COVID-19. Only in-frame clones appear in the TCRdb table, and some are missing; sequencing was by immunoSEQ multiplex PCR. The sample consists of about 160,000 clones, 85% to 95% of them appearing once. Input material: peripheral blood. The receptors here all came from a woman in her forties or fifties with acute or convalescent COVID-19.

The chain recombines TRBV18 with TRBJ2-7; D possibly corresponds to TRBD2 (6 bases). From germline, CDR1 is KGHSH and CDR2 LQKENI. The CDR3 extends over 12 amino acids. Trimming removed 0 bases at V and 7 bases at J, with 7 bases between. The CDR3 here is CASSPPSGEQYF. For the CDR3, the DNA is TGTGCCAGCTCACCACCTAGCGGAGAGCAGTACTTC.

This chain links TRBV12-3 or TRBV12-4 with TRBJ2-4, with D tentatively TRBD2 (5 bases). Trimming shortened V by 7 bases and J by 8 bases, and 15 bases separated the two germline ends. The CDR3 consists of 13 residues. The CDR3, as DNA: TGTGCCAGCACGGAGCAGGAGAGGGACATTCAGTACTTC. Its protein product is CASTEQERDIQYF.

The genes are TRBV6-5 and TRBJ2-1; 7 positions agree with TRBD2. The germline V gene encodes CDR1 MNHEY and CDR2 SVGAGI. The CDR3 covers 15 residues. With 6 bases clipped from V and 3 bases from J, the junction kept 8 bases outside the gene matches. The DNA of the CDR3 is TGTGCCAGCAGCATCGAACCGGGGGGCTACAATGAGCAGTTCTTC. Protein sequence: CASSIEPGGYNEQFF.